Below are 26 T cell receptor beta chains sequenced from a single sample in a study of post-analysis software for immune sequencing data. General study points: TRBV segments more frequent in patients than in controls numbered five and included TRBV5-6, TRBV5-1 and TRBV20-1.

For these receptors, no antigen is known. Unique molecular identifiers were built into the TCR beta cDNA libraries. TCRdb reprocessed the PCR reads with MiXCR, giving one entry per CDR3 protein. The data hold approximately 730,000 distinct CDR3 sequences, with roughly 50% observed a single time. Sequenced sample: blood. These receptor sequences come from a girl aged 10 to 17 with multiple sclerosis.

The J gene is TRBJ2-5, the V gene TRBV7-2; TRBD2 matches at 8 bases. The J call is uncertain, as TRBJ2-7 better fits the DNA end. Germline values: CDR1 SGHTA, CDR2 FQGNSA. CDR3 length: 15 amino acids. The CDR3 nucleotides read TGTGCCAGCAGCCCCCCTCCAGCGGGGGTTCCCGAGCAGTACTTC. Its protein product is CASSPPPAGVPEQYF.

V is TRBV30 and J is TRBJ2-1; 7 positions match TRBD1. CDR1 is GTSNPN, CDR2 SVGIG, per germline (reference sequence). V was pared by 0 bases and J by 10 bases, with 3 bases of the junction left unmatched. The CDR3 is 12 residues long. The CDR3 DNA sequence: TGTGCCTGGAGTGTACTAGGGGGCGAGCAGTTCTTC. It encodes CAWSVLGGEQFF.

This clonotype was counted only a few times. The rearrangement links TRBV20-1 to TRBJ2-7; 7 nucleotides agree with TRBD2. The junction had 5 bases not matched to a gene; V was cut back by 0 bases and J by 0 bases. This CDR3 contains 15 residues. CDR1 is DFQATT and CDR2 is SNEGSKA in the germline V gene (reference sequence). Here the CDR3 reads CSARDLAEGSYEQYF. The CDR3 DNA is TGCAGTGCTAGAGATCTAGCGGAGGGCTCCTACGAGCAGTACTTC.

The rearrangement links TRBV13 to TRBJ2-7; no clear D. CDR1 and CDR2 from the germline V gene are PRHDT and FYEKMQ (reference sequence). CDR3 length: 15 residues. V lost 4 bases and J lost 3, with 16 bases in between. CDR3 sequence: CASSSTASAHYEQYF. The CDR3 DNA reads TGTGCCAGCAGCTCTACAGCGTCTGCCCACTACGAGCAGTACTTC.

This clonotype occurred a few times. Here the CDR3 DNA reads TGTGCCAGCAGCTTAGAATCACCAAGATATGGCTACACCTTC. It specifies CASSLESPRYGYTF. V and J are TRBV7-9 and TRBJ1-2, with D uncertain. The CDR3 consists of 14 residues. Germline-derived CDR1 and CDR2 are SEHNR and FQNEAQ (reference sequence). V was cut by 1 base and J by 5 bases, with 11 bases left in between.

This clonotype was found a few times. This sequence joins TRBV7-6 and TRBJ2-1, with TRBD1 identical over 8 bases. The germline CDR1 and CDR2 sequences are SGHVS and FNYEAQ. CDR3 length: 17 amino acids. V lost 5 bases to trimming and J lost 3 bases; unmatched junction nucleotides: 12. The CDR3, as DNA: TGTGCCAGCAGCCTATCGCACAGGGGGGATTACTACAATGAGCAGTTCTTC. This sequence encodes CASSLSHRGDYYNEQFF.

J is TRBJ2-1 and V is TRBV5-1, with a tentative D call TRBD1 (6 bases). This CDR3 has 15 residues. V shed 4 bases and J shed 5 bases, with 16 bases lying between them. Germline V gene sequence: CDR1 SGHRS, CDR2 YFSETQ. The CDR3 region is CASSRQVWVNNEQFF. DNA of the CDR3: TGCGCCAGCAGCCGACAGGTTTGGGTGAACAATGAGCAGTTCTTC.

J is TRBJ2-1 and V is TRBV20-1; tentative D call: TRBD2 (6 bases). V lost 3 bases, J lost 8 bases, and 23 bases lay in between. This CDR3 region has 16 residues. Germline CDR1 DFQATT, CDR2 SNEGSKA (reference sequence). The CDR3 region has the DNA TGCAGTGCTAGGGCTGGTACTATGGTGTGGAGGGATGAGCAGTTCTTC. Translated, it gives CSARAGTMVWRDEQFF.

This clonotype was picked up a small number of times. The chain couples TRBV20-1 to TRBJ2-1; TRBD2 matches 11 bases. Trimming took 6 bases from V and 10 from J; bases not matched to a gene: 11. Looked up from germline, CDR1 is DFQATT and CDR2 is SNEGSKA (reference sequence). This CDR3 spans 14 amino acids. The CDR3 nucleotides are TGCAGTGCCTTTAGCGGGAGGGCCTTGGGCGAGCAGTTCTTC. Translation: CSAFSGRALGEQFF.

This clonotype was observed a few times. The rearrangement joins TRBV7-6 to TRBJ2-7; weak D call: TRBD2 (6 bases). This CDR3 has 16 residues. CDR1 and CDR2 (germline): SGHVS, FNYEAQ. The V and J ends lost 0 bases and 0 bases respectively, with 12 bases between them. The CDR3, as DNA: TGTGCCAGCAGCTTAGCGGCGGAGGGCTACTCCTACGAGCAGTACTTC. Protein: CASSLAAEGYSYEQYF.

The chain carries TRBV6-5 and TRBJ1-6; 10 bases align to TRBD1. The V segment lost 1 base and the J segment 10 bases; nucleotides outside the gene matches: 13. The germline V gene encodes CDR1 MNHEY and CDR2 SVGAGI. This CDR3 has 18 residues. CDR3 nucleotides: TGTGCCAGCAGTTACTTCGGGACAGGGGTATCGGTGTCCTCACCCCTCCACTTT. Its protein product is CASSYFGTGVSVSSPLHF.

The chain combines TRBV3-1 with TRBJ2-4; D is perhaps TRBD1 (5 bases). CDR3 length: 15 amino acids. V was clipped by 4 bases and J by 10 bases, with 20 bases between them. The germline V gene encodes CDR1 LGHDT and CDR2 YNNKEL (reference sequence). The CDR3 spells CASSPAREGWGIQYF. As DNA, the CDR3 is TGTGCCAGCAGCCCCGCCAGGGAAGGGTGGGGTATTCAGTACTTC.

This clonotype occurred a few times. The chain is built from TRBV6-2 or TRBV6-3 and TRBJ2-1; 9 bases map to TRBD1. From germline, CDR1 is MNHEY and CDR2 SVGEGT. The V gene end was trimmed by 2 bases and the J gene end by 9 bases; junction bases not matched to a gene: 8. The CDR3 is made up of 15 amino acids. CDR3 DNA: TGTGCCAGCAGTTACCGAGGACAGGGGACGGTTGAGCAGTTCTTC. Protein product: CASSYRGQGTVEQFF.

This clonotype was seen only a few times. The V and J genes are TRBV5-1 and TRBJ2-1, with TRBD2 identical over 7 bases. CDR1 is SGHRS and CDR2 is YFSETQ in the germline V gene. This CDR3 spans 14 amino acids. J gave up 4 bases and V 3 bases, and 4 bases lay outside the gene matches. CDR3 DNA: TGCGCCAGCAGCTCGGGGGGAGCTTACAATGAGCAGTTCTTC. Protein: CASSSGGAYNEQFF.

This clonotype was counted many times. V gene TRBV20-1 combines with J gene TRBJ2-7, with TRBD2 identical over 10 bases. Germline CDR1 reads DFQATT; CDR2 reads SNEGSKA (reference sequence). This CDR3 contains 16 residues. Trimming cost V 0 bases and J 3 bases; bases outside gene matches: 8. The CDR3: CSARDLLAGASYEQYF. CDR3 sequence (DNA): TGCAGTGCTAGAGATCTTCTAGCGGGAGCCAGCTACGAGCAGTACTTC.

This clonotype has just one count. The genes are TRBV2 and TRBJ2-7; D is perhaps TRBD1 (5 bases). From germline, CDR1 is SNHLY and CDR2 FYNNEI. V gave up 3 bases and J gave up 3 bases, with 9 bases separating them. The CDR3 contains 13 residues. CDR3 loop: CASSDNRIYEQYF. For the CDR3, the DNA is TGTGCCAGCAGTGATAACAGGATCTACGAGCAGTACTTC.

J is TRBJ2-1 and V is TRBV5-1; possible D gene TRBD1, 5 bases. V lost 3 bases and J 10 bases, leaving 17 bases between the germline ends. Germline CDR1 is SGHRS and CDR2 is YFSETQ. The CDR3 is made up of 14 amino acids. Written as DNA, the CDR3 is TGCGCCAGCAGCTCAGCCAGGGTCCCCTACGAGCAGTTCTTC. It specifies CASSSARVPYEQFF.

The chain uses TRBV28 and TRBJ2-4; TRBD2 is a possible D gene (6 bases). CDR1 and CDR2 (germline): MDHEN, SYDVKM. V dropped 0 bases and J dropped 14 bases, with 20 bases sitting between them. The CDR3 runs 15 residues. The CDR3 DNA sequence: TGTGCCAGCAGTTTATGGGCTAGCGAGGCCCTAGGCGAGTACTTC. This encodes CASSLWASEALGEYF.

Worth noting for this clonotype: One end of the junction does not line up with germline, which may come from a read error. The V gene is TRBV20-1, the J gene TRBJ2-7; 9 bases map to TRBD2. This CDR3 contains 13 residues. From germline, CDR1 is DFQATT and CDR2 SNEGSKA (reference sequence). Here the CDR3 reads CSALAGEPYEQHF. The CDR3 DNA sequence: TGCAGTGCTTTAGCGGGAGAGCCCTACGAGCAGCACTTC.

The sample holds a few counts of this clonotype. Written as DNA, the CDR3 is TGCAGCGTCCTTACAGGGGACATTGACTTCACTGGTCCGCAGTTCTTC. This translates into CSVLTGDIDFTGPQFF. The chain is built from TRBV29-1 and TRBJ2-1; 7 bases map to TRBD1. Germline V CDR1 and CDR2: SQVTM, ANQGSEA. V shed 6 bases, J shed 12 bases, and the junction held 23 bases outside the gene matches. The CDR3 extends over 16 amino acids.

Only a few counts were recorded for this clonotype. V usage is TRBV29-1 and J usage is TRBJ2-3, with TRBD2 matching 7 bases. This CDR3 is 12 amino acids long. Germline assignment: CDR1 SQVTM and CDR2 ANQGSEA. Losses at the gene ends were 7 bases for V and 3 bases for J; bases not matched to a gene: 4. CDR3 bases: TGCAGCGCGTGGGGGGGGACAGATACGCAGTATTTT. Amino acid sequence: CSAWGGTDTQYF.

The chain joins TRBV12-3 or TRBV12-4 to TRBJ1-5; D might be TRBD1 (5 bases). V lost 3 bases and J lost 9, with 15 bases in between. CDR3 length equals 14 residues. CDR3 bases: TGTGCCAGCAGTTTTGAGGGTCGGGGGGGGCCCCAGCATTTT. Translated: CASSFEGRGGPQHF.

The gene calls are TRBV20-1 and TRBJ1-1; TRBD1 matches at 7 bases. The trim removed 3 bases at V and 0 bases at J, leaving 7 bases unmatched. The CDR3 is 15 amino acids. The germline V gene encodes CDR1 DFQATT and CDR2 SNEGSKA (reference sequence). In DNA form, the CDR3 reads TGCAGTGCTAGCGGGGACAGTTATTTGAACACTGAAGCTTTCTTT. This codes for CSASGDSYLNTEAFF.

This clonotype was counted only a few times. The chain recombines TRBV23-1 with TRBJ2-5; D may be TRBD1 (6 bases). TRBV23-1 is placed among ORFs of uncertain function. Trimming left V 7 bases short and J 2 bases short, with 14 bases between. The CDR3 consists of 14 residues. This CDR3 reads CASTSQGSQETQYF. The CDR3 bases are TGCGCCAGCACCTCGCAGGGGTCTCAAGAGACCCAGTACTTC.

This clonotype was seen only once. This sequence joins TRBV12-3 or TRBV12-4 and TRBJ1-2; D unclear. Trimming took off 5 bases at V and 3 bases at J, with 10 bases between the two ends. The CDR3 is made up of 13 amino acids. Here the CDR3 reads CASSVVRHYGYTF. As DNA, the CDR3 is TGTGCCAGCAGTGTGGTCCGACACTATGGCTACACCTTC.

This rearrangement joins TRBV7-9 to TRBJ1-2; D uncertain. Trimming shortened V by 0 bases and J by 6 bases, and 11 bases separated the two germline ends. CDR3 length: 14 amino acids. Germline loops: CDR1 SEHNR, CDR2 FQNEAQ (reference sequence). The CDR3 DNA reads as TGTGCCAGCAGCTTAGCGTCCAGGCCAGATGGCTACACCTTC. It specifies CASSLASRPDGYTF.